Many counts were recorded for the clone carrying this T cell receptor beta chain. Its antigen remains unidentified. The record originates from a study of metastatic and nonmetastatic thyroid tumors. Study as a whole: Blood and tumor or nodule tissue repertoires from malignant and benign thyroid patients were compared. Findings and limits, study-wide: Compared with benign nodules, malignant thyroid tumors were reported to have significantly higher TCR beta diversity in both blood and tumor.

In the authors' methods: A classifier of distant metastasis in papillary thyroid cancer was built from CDR3 differences (across clinicopathological groups). TCRdb re-analyzed the PCR reads through MiXCR. TCRdb's processing, not the study's, gives the V and J calls here. The sample records tens of thousands of clones, roughly a sixth being singletons. Thyroid surgery had not been preceded by any treatment in any patient. The sequencing input was tumor tissue. This clonotype was sampled from a female donor with papillary thyroid cancer or a benign thyroid nodule (not recorded which). Some clones in this sample may be carry-over from other donors' samples.

The DNA of the CDR3 is TGCGCCAGCAGGCCGGGGGCCACAGGGAGGTCTGGCTACACCTTC. Translation: CASRPGATGRSGYTF. The genes are TRBV5-1 and TRBJ1-2, with a possible D match to TRBD1 (6 bases). The germline V gene encodes CDR1 SGHRS and CDR2 YFSETQ. The CDR3 has 15 amino acids. Trimming cost V 5 bases and J 7 bases, with 21 bases left between them. The full variable domain, in which reference TRBV5-1 and TRBJ1-2 provide the parts outside the CDR3, is KAGVTQTPRYLIKTRGQQVTLSCSPISGHRSVSWYQQTPGQGLQFLFEYFSETQRNKGNFPGRFSGRQFSNSRSEMNVSTLELGDSALYLCASRPGATGRSGYTFGSGTRLTVV.